Shown below are 24 T cell receptor beta chains from a single sample sequenced in a study of blood T cell repertoires in COVID-19. Produced via immunoSEQ multiplex PCR; TCRdb's table is partial and in-frame only. The sample contains around 320,000 clones, about nine tenths of which appear only once. The specimen sequenced was peripheral blood. The receptors here all came from a woman under 40 with COVID-19, enrolled during active disease.

This chain connects TRBV5-1 to TRBJ1-1; TRBD1 might be the D (6 bases). The CDR3 sequence is 14 residues long. Trimming cost V 1 base and J 7 bases, with 14 bases left between them. The germline gives CDR1 SGHRS, CDR2 YFSETQ. CDR3 in amino acids: CASSLRGAEGEAFF. The CDR3, as DNA: TGCGCCAGCAGCTTGCGGGGGGCTGAAGGTGAAGCTTTCTTT.

The rearrangement links TRBV7-9 to TRBJ2-5, with D maybe TRBD1 (5 bases). Per the germline V gene, CDR1 is SEHNR and CDR2 is FQNEAQ (reference sequence). V was clipped by 2 bases and J by 4 bases, with 5 bases between them. This CDR3 comprises 12 residues. In nucleotides, the CDR3 is TGTGCCAGCAGCTTAAGGGGAGAGACCCAGTACTTC. Translating gives CASSLRGETQYF.

The chain employs TRBV5-1 and TRBJ1-4, with D unresolved. Germline V gene sequence: CDR1 SGHRS, CDR2 YFSETQ. The CDR3 loop spans 15 amino acids. Trimming removed 5 bases from V and 8 bases from J, with 19 bases in between. The CDR3 DNA reads TGCGCCAGCAGAAATCGGGAGGGCAGGTTCGAAAAACTGTTTTTT. As protein: CASRNREGRFEKLFF.

Only one count was recorded for this clone. The rearrangement uses TRBV4-1 and TRBJ2-7, with unresolved D. Trimming took 8 bases from V and 4 from J, leaving 15 bases between them. The germline CDR1 and CDR2 sequences are MGHRA and YSYEKL. This CDR3 contains 13 residues. CDR3 sequence reads: CASSPAAQYEQYF. CDR3 sequence (DNA): TGCGCCAGCTCCCCGGCGGCCCAGTACGAGCAGTACTTC.

The gene calls are TRBV5-4 and TRBJ1-2; TRBD1 matches at 9 bases. V shed 4 bases and J 5 bases; nucleotides not matched to a gene: 6. This CDR3 region has 14 residues. Germline V CDR1 and CDR2: SGHNT, YYREEE (reference sequence). Here the CDR3 reads CASSMPGQGYGYTF. The CDR3 bases are TGTGCCAGCAGCATGCCGGGACAGGGTTATGGCTACACCTTC. The full variable domain, its missing parts supplied by reference TRBV5-4 and TRBJ1-2, is ETGVTQSPTHLIKTRGQQVTLRCSSQSGHNTVSWYQQALGQGPQFIFQYYREEENGRGNFPPRFSGLQFPNYSSELNVNALELDDSALYLCASSMPGQGYGYTFGSGTRLTVV.

J is TRBJ1-5 and V is TRBV2, with D tentatively TRBD1 (6 bases). V was cut by 7 bases and J by 7 bases, with 17 bases left in between. This CDR3 has 14 amino acids. From germline, CDR1 is SNHLY and CDR2 FYNNEI. CDR3 sequence (DNA): TGTGCCAGCAACCCAGGGGAAGGAGGACAGCCCCAGCATTTT. It translates to CASNPGEGGQPQHF.

The CDR3 loop reads CASSQDWAGGMNEQFF. Written as DNA, the CDR3 is TGCGCCAGCAGCCAAGATTGGGCGGGGGGCATGAATGAGCAGTTCTTC. The chain combines TRBV4-1 with TRBJ2-1; 8 nucleotides match TRBD2. The CDR3 consists of 16 residues. Germline CDR1 MGHRA, CDR2 YSYEKL. V shed 0 bases and J 7 bases; nucleotides not matched to a gene: 8.

This rearrangement joins TRBV29-1 to TRBJ2-3; D remains unclear. Trimming shortened V by 7 bases and J by 8 bases, and 16 bases separated the two germline ends. The germline V gene encodes CDR1 SQVTM and CDR2 ANQGSEA. CDR3 length: 12 residues. CDR3 sequence (DNA): TGCAGCGCCGTCCCCCCTGATAGTACGCAGTATTTT. It translates to CSAVPPDSTQYF.

This sequence joins TRBV7-9 and TRBJ2-2, with TRBD2 matching over 9 bases. V was pared by 3 bases and J by 4 bases, with 9 bases of the junction left unmatched. Germline V gene sequence: CDR1 SEHNR, CDR2 FQNEAQ (reference sequence). This CDR3 comprises 17 residues. CDR3 DNA: TGTGCCAGCAGCTTGGGGTACCGCGGGGGGGCCACCGGGGAGCTGTTTTTT. This codes for CASSLGYRGGATGELFF.

The chain joins TRBV4-1 to TRBJ1-1; D may be TRBD1 (6 bases). The CDR3 length is 14 residues. The V gene's germline CDR1 is MGHRA and CDR2 YSYEKL. The V end was cut by 4 bases, the J end by 2 bases, with 11 bases between. The CDR3 nucleotides read TGCGCCAGCAGCCGTGGACAGTCAAACACTGAAGCTTTCTTT. The encoded protein is CASSRGQSNTEAFF.

V gene TRBV7-9 combines with J gene TRBJ1-1; D gene uncertain. The CDR3 has 12 amino acids. V lost 3 bases, J lost 10 bases, and 12 bases lay in between. Looked up from germline, CDR1 is SEHNR and CDR2 is FQNEAQ (reference sequence). The DNA of the CDR3 is TGTGCCAGCAGCTTGGTGCTATTCGGAGCTTTCTTT. Encoded protein: CASSLVLFGAFF.

This clone was counted once. The rearrangement uses TRBV27 and TRBJ1-1; 8 bases are a match to TRBD1. This CDR3 contains 19 residues. V lost 3 bases, J lost 3 bases, and 18 bases stayed unmatched. Germline values: CDR1 MNHEY, CDR2 SMNVEV (reference sequence). CDR3 protein: CASSFPCMSDRDLDTEAFF. In DNA, the CDR3 is TGTGCCAGCAGTTTCCCGTGTATGTCGGACAGGGACCTGGACACTGAAGCTTTCTTT.

This clone appeared a single time. The chain employs TRBV29-1 and TRBJ1-4; D is possibly TRBD1 (5 bases). V lost 7 bases and J 8 bases, leaving 14 bases between the germline ends. Germline V gene lookup returns CDR1 SQVTM and CDR2 ANQGSEA. The CDR3 runs 12 residues. CDR3 bases: TGCAGCGCTTGGAGCAGGGCCGAAAAACTGTTTTTT. It encodes CSAWSRAEKLFF.

The chain uses TRBV24-1 and TRBJ1-1; D gene ambiguous. The CDR3 runs to 13 residues. Per germline, CDR1 KGHDR and CDR2 SFDVKD. V gave up 5 bases and J gave up 5 bases, with 11 bases separating them. The CDR3 sequence: CATSATERTEAFF. The DNA for the CDR3 is TGTGCCACCAGTGCAACTGAGAGGACTGAAGCTTTCTTT.

The J gene is TRBJ1-5, the V gene TRBV28; D is perhaps TRBD1 (6 bases). V was cut by 1 base and J by 1 base, with 20 bases left in between. The CDR3 consists of 19 residues. CDR1 is MDHEN, CDR2 SYDVKM, per germline. The DNA of the CDR3 is TGTGCCAGCAGTTTATCCCGGGGGGCGGTGCGTTTGAGCAATCAGCCCCAGCATTTT. Encoded protein: CASSLSRGAVRLSNQPQHF.

The chain is built from TRBV7-2 and TRBJ2-7, with TRBD2 matching 11 bases. With V trimmed by 4 bases and J by 4 bases, 3 bases remained unmatched. The CDR3 is 14 residues long. CDR1 is SGHTA, CDR2 FQGNSA, per germline. Here the CDR3 reads CASSYSGGAYEQYF. CDR3 sequence (DNA): TGTGCCAGCAGCTATAGCGGGGGGGCTTACGAGCAGTACTTC.

The CDR3 region has the DNA TGTGCCAGCAGCCCGCCCCAAAGCTCAGGGTTCTTTGGAAACACCATATATTTT. Its translation is CASSPPQSSGFFGNTIYF. The J gene is TRBJ1-3, the V gene TRBV21-1; TRBD1 was called by the table and not checked on the DNA. TRBV21-1 is given as a pseudogene. The CDR3 extends over 18 amino acids.

The genes are TRBV7-9 and TRBJ2-1, with unresolved D. Deletions cut 0 bases from V and 0 bases from J, with 6 bases between. The CDR3 consists of 15 residues. Germline-derived CDR1 and CDR2 are SEHNR and FQNEAQ (reference sequence). The DNA of the CDR3 is TGTGCCAGCAGCTTAGCTCTAAGCTCCTACAATGAGCAGTTCTTC. Translated: CASSLALSSYNEQFF.

The DNA of the CDR3 is TGTGCCAGCAGTTTAGGCGACAGGGGTATCGAGCAGTACTTC. Translating it yields CASSLGDRGIEQYF. The V and J genes are TRBV27 and TRBJ2-7; TRBD1 aligns across 8 bases. This CDR3 region has 14 residues. Trimming removed 2 bases from V and 6 bases from J; junction bases left unmatched: 6. Germline V lookup: CDR1 MNHEY, CDR2 SMNVEV (reference sequence).

The chain employs TRBV5-6 and TRBJ1-5, with D possibly TRBD1 on 5 matching bases. Germline V gives CDR1 SGHDT, CDR2 YYEEEE. The CDR3 spans 14 residues. Trimming removed 2 bases from V and 4 bases from J, with 10 bases in between. The CDR3 DNA reads TGTGCCAGCAGCTTAAAACAGGTTAATCAGCCCCAGCATTTT. It yields the protein CASSLKQVNQPQHF.

The chain recombines TRBV19 with TRBJ1-4, with 7 bases that match TRBD1. Trimming took 7 bases from V and 6 from J; bases not matched to a gene: 8. The germline V gene encodes CDR1 LNHDA and CDR2 SQIVND (reference sequence). This CDR3 comprises 14 residues. CDR3 sequence (DNA): TGTGCCAGTAAGCCGTGGGACAGAGATGAAAAACTGTTTTTT. Protein: CASKPWDRDEKLFF.

This sequence joins TRBV3-1 (or the pseudogene TRBV3-2) and TRBJ2-7; D might be TRBD1 (5 bases). Germline CDR1 and CDR2: LGHDT and YNNKEL (reference sequence). This CDR3 comprises 14 residues. V lost 4 bases to trimming and J lost 0 bases, with 10 bases between them. DNA of the CDR3: TGTGCCAGCAGCCGGGGCTCGGGCTCCTACGAGCAGTACTTC. Amino acid sequence: CASSRGSGSYEQYF.

This clone was seen just once. This chain joins TRBV19 and TRBJ2-7; no firm D call. The CDR3 consists of 14 residues. Germline-derived CDR1 and CDR2 are LNHDA and SQIVND (reference sequence). The V end was cut by 3 bases, the J end by 3 bases, with 12 bases between. The CDR3 sequence: CASSIAGSNYEQYF. The DNA for the CDR3 is TGTGCCAGTAGTATTGCCGGGTCTAACTACGAGCAGTACTTC.

The chain employs TRBV7-7 and TRBJ2-1; D not resolved. The CDR3 length is 15 residues. V lost 4 bases to trimming and J lost 7 bases, with 17 bases between them. In germline, CDR1 is SSHAT, CDR2 FNYEAQ (reference sequence). CDR3 DNA: TGTGCCAGCAGCTCCGCACCAATAGTCTCTAATGAGCAGTTCTTC. This sequence encodes CASSSAPIVSNEQFF.